The next 23 T cell receptor beta chains were all read from a single sample in a study of blood T cell repertoires in COVID-19. TCRdb keeps only in-frame clones here, not all; method: immunoSEQ multiplex PCR. The sample yields around 250,000 clones, around 88% seen once. Material for sequencing was peripheral blood. Every receptor here comes from a man aged 35 to 55 with active or convalescent COVID-19.

This clone showed up just a few times. This chain links TRBV21-1 with TRBJ1-4; TRBD1 is the table's D call, not checked against the DNA. TRBV21-1 is reported as a pseudogene. The CDR3 contains 18 residues. This CDR3 reads CASSTYRDREGANEKLFF. For the CDR3, the DNA is TGTGCCAGCAGCACTTATAGGGACAGGGAGGGGGCTAATGAAAAACTGTTTTTT.

This sequence joins TRBV5-1 and TRBJ1-2; a weak D match, TRBD1 (6 bases). The V gene's germline CDR1 is SGHRS and CDR2 YFSETQ. This CDR3 comprises 14 residues. The V and J ends lost 4 bases and 8 bases respectively, with 18 bases between them. CDR3 DNA: TGCGCCAGCAGCCTTCTGACAGGTTCCTCGGGCTACACCTTC. Its translation: CASSLLTGSSGYTF.

This chain connects TRBV2 to TRBJ1-6; TRBD1 is a possible D gene (5 bases). CDR1 is SNHLY, CDR2 FYNNEI, per germline. The CDR3 is 14 residues long. V lost 1 base and J 7 bases, leaving 8 bases between the germline ends. CDR3 sequence reads: CASSEGRTNSPLHF. The CDR3 coding sequence is TGTGCCAGCAGTGAAGGACGGACAAATTCACCCCTCCACTTT.

V is TRBV6-5 and J is TRBJ2-1, with D unresolved. The germline V and J ends were trimmed by 7 bases and 7 bases, with 14 bases remaining between them. The CDR3 is 13 residues long. Per the germline V gene, CDR1 is MNHEY and CDR2 is SVGAGI. The CDR3 DNA reads as TGTGCCAGCATAACCTACTTGAGGAATGAGCAGTTCTTC. As protein: CASITYLRNEQFF.

This clone was counted between two and nine times. The CDR3 DNA follows: TGTGCCAGCAGCTTGGGAGGGTCCGACGGCAATCAGCCCCAGCATTTT. Protein: CASSLGGSDGNQPQHF. The chain couples TRBV5-4 to TRBJ1-5; D is unresolved. V was clipped by 0 bases and J by 2 bases, with 12 bases between them. The CDR3 loop spans 16 amino acids. CDR1 SGHNT and CDR2 YYREEE come from the germline V gene (reference sequence).

The rearrangement joins TRBV6-6 to TRBJ2-2, with 8 nucleotides matching TRBD1. This CDR3 is built from 16 residues. Trimming cost V 7 bases and J 1 base; bases outside gene matches: 8. In germline, CDR1 is MNHNY, CDR2 SVGAGI (reference sequence). The CDR3 is CASTLTGTGNTGELFF. The CDR3 coding sequence is TGTGCCAGCACCCTAACCGGGACAGGGAACACCGGGGAGCTGTTTTTT.

The CDR3 spells CSVAAGILTGELFF. CDR3 nucleotide sequence: TGCAGCGTTGCGGCAGGAATTTTAACCGGGGAGCTGTTTTTT. J is TRBJ2-2 and V is TRBV29-1; D gene uncertain. The germline CDR1 and CDR2 sequences are SQVTM and ANQGSEA. Trimming took 4 bases from V and 5 from J, leaving 14 bases between them. The CDR3 consists of 14 residues.

CDR3 residues: CASSPTGPTATNEKLFF. The CDR3 bases are TGTGCCAGCTCACCCACAGGCCCAACCGCAACTAATGAAAAACTGTTTTTT. The V and J genes are TRBV18 and TRBJ1-4; D is perhaps TRBD1 (5 bases). Germline lookup yields CDR1 KGHSH and CDR2 LQKENI. V was pared by 3 bases and J by 0 bases, with 14 bases between. This CDR3 has 17 amino acids. The whole variable domain, remainder taken from reference TRBV18 and TRBJ1-4, is NAGVMQNPRHLVRRRGQEARLRCSPMKGHSHVYWYRQLPEEGLKFMVYLQKENIIDESGMPKERFSAEFPKEGPSILRIQQVVRGDSAAYFCASSPTGPTATNEKLFFGSGTQLSVL.

The chain couples TRBV7-9 to TRBJ1-4, with D unresolved. V gave up 2 bases and J gave up 5 bases, with 12 bases separating them. The CDR3 runs to 15 residues. In germline, CDR1 is SEHNR, CDR2 FQNEAQ (reference sequence). CDR3 sequence reads: CASSLSEVLNEKLFF. The CDR3 DNA reads as TGTGCCAGCAGCTTATCGGAGGTATTGAATGAAAAACTGTTTTTT.

The CDR3 nucleotides read TGCGCCAGCAGCCCTGACCCCCGACAGACCTCTGGAAACACCATATATTTT. It encodes CASSPDPRQTSGNTIYF. The genes are TRBV5-1 and TRBJ1-3, with a possible D match to TRBD1 (5 bases). Trimming cost V 4 bases and J 0 bases, with 17 bases left between them. The CDR3 is 17 residues long. Per germline, CDR1 SGHRS and CDR2 YFSETQ.

This clone was detected a few times. The chain employs TRBV6-5 and TRBJ1-1, with D possibly being TRBD1 (5 bases). V lost 2 bases and J 4 bases, leaving 11 bases between the germline ends. CDR1 is MNHEY, CDR2 SVGAGI, per germline. CDR3 length: 14 residues. CDR3 residues: CASSYGGWGTEAFF. The CDR3 bases are TGTGCCAGCAGTTACGGGGGGTGGGGCACTGAAGCTTTCTTT.

This chain joins TRBV5-1 and TRBJ1-3, with D tentatively TRBD1 (6 bases). The CDR3 has 13 residues. The V end was cut by 5 bases, the J end by 8 bases, with 14 bases between. Germline loops: CDR1 SGHRS, CDR2 YFSETQ. The CDR3 nucleotides are TGCGCCAGCAGTCCAGGGGTGCGAGACACCATATATTTT. Its protein product is CASSPGVRDTIYF.

The chain carries TRBV27 and TRBJ1-4; TRBD1 matches at 9 bases. Trimming took 6 bases from V and 6 from J; bases not matched to a gene: 8. In germline, CDR1 is MNHEY, CDR2 SMNVEV (reference sequence). The CDR3 runs 15 residues. The CDR3, as DNA: TGTGCCAGCAGATCCGAGACAGGGGGGCATGAAAAACTGTTTTTT. Encoded protein: CASRSETGGHEKLFF.

The V and J genes are TRBV6-5 and TRBJ1-2; D gene unclear. The ends were cut back, 6 bases at V and 2 bases at J, with 7 bases in the middle. The CDR3 is made up of 12 amino acids. Germline lookup yields CDR1 MNHEY and CDR2 SVGAGI. DNA of the CDR3: TGTGCCAGCAGACAGCAAAACTATGGCTACACCTTC. Encoded protein: CASRQQNYGYTF.

This sequence joins TRBV3-1 (or the pseudogene TRBV3-2) and TRBJ2-4; 15 positions match TRBD2. The CDR3 covers 17 residues. The V gene's germline CDR1 is LGHDT and CDR2 YNNKEL (reference sequence). Losses at the gene ends were 0 bases for V and 7 bases for J; bases not matched to a gene: 4. CDR3 amino acids: CASSQDGLAGGRNIQYF. In nucleotides, the CDR3 is TGTGCCAGCAGCCAAGACGGACTAGCGGGGGGGAGGAACATTCAGTACTTC.

V usage is TRBV6-6 and J usage is TRBJ1-4; the match to TRBD1 covers 8 bases. The V gene end was trimmed by 4 bases and the J gene end by 8 bases; junction bases not matched to a gene: 12. CDR3 length: 16 residues. Germline loops: CDR1 MNHNY, CDR2 SVGAGI (reference sequence). CDR3 sequence reads: CASSSHQTGEGEKLFF. CDR3 DNA sequence: TGTGCCAGCAGTTCCCACCAGACAGGGGAAGGGGAAAAACTGTTTTTT.

The chain employs TRBV4-3 and TRBJ1-1; D unresolved. V was shortened by 4 bases and J by 4 bases, with 16 bases between the two germline ends. CDR1 is LGHNA, CDR2 YSLEER, per germline. The CDR3 consists of 15 residues. CDR3 in amino acids: CASSPSPDSVTEAFF. CDR3 bases: TGCGCCAGCAGCCCAAGTCCAGACTCCGTCACTGAAGCTTTCTTT.

CDR3 sequence: CASSYSTGNYGYTF. In DNA form, the CDR3 reads TGTGCCAGCAGTTATTCTACAGGAAACTATGGCTACACCTTC. The chain uses TRBV28 and TRBJ1-2; maybe TRBD1 (5 bases). V dropped 4 bases and J dropped 2 bases, with 11 bases sitting between them. Germline V gene sequence: CDR1 MDHEN, CDR2 SYDVKM. This CDR3 is 14 amino acids long.

This clone has a handful of counts. The chain has TRBV3-1 (or the pseudogene TRBV3-2) and TRBJ2-2; 10 positions match TRBD2. The CDR3 has 16 residues. Germline CDR1 and CDR2: LGHDT and YNNKEL (reference sequence). J was trimmed by 1 base and V by 8 bases; bases with no gene match: 7. The CDR3 spells CASRLAGGGNTGELFF. DNA for the CDR3: TGTGCCAGCCGATTAGCGGGAGGTGGGAACACCGGGGAGCTGTTTTTT.

This clone appeared a few times. The chain links TRBV19 to TRBJ1-6; TRBD1 matches 9 bases. The CDR3 runs to 12 residues. Per the germline V gene, CDR1 is LNHDA and CDR2 is SQIVND (reference sequence). Losses at the gene ends were 11 bases for V and 10 bases for J; bases not matched to a gene: 6. Here the CDR3 reads CAGGTGRSPLHF. The CDR3 nucleotides are TGTGCCGGCGGGACAGGGAGATCACCCCTCCACTTT.

The chain has TRBV9 and TRBJ2-2; no clear D. The germline V and J ends were trimmed by 4 bases and 1 base, with 14 bases remaining between them. Germline assignment: CDR1 SGDLS and CDR2 YYNGEE. The CDR3 has 16 amino acids. DNA of the CDR3: TGTGCCAGCAGCTGGAGCCTTTCTTTGAACACCGGGGAGCTGTTTTTT. Protein product: CASSWSLSLNTGELFF.

The chain carries TRBV5-1 and TRBJ2-5; TRBD2 is a possible D gene (6 bases). V was pared by 4 bases and J by 5 bases, with 15 bases between. This CDR3 has 14 amino acids. Per germline, CDR1 SGHRS and CDR2 YFSETQ. DNA for the CDR3: TGCGCCAGCAGCCCTGGACTTGGGGGGGAGACCCAGTACTTC. Protein sequence: CASSPGLGGETQYF. The full variable domain, rest sourced from reference TRBV5-1 and TRBJ2-5, is KAGVTQTPRYLIKTRGQQVTLSCSPISGHRSVSWYQQTPGQGLQFLFEYFSETQRNKGNFPGRFSGRQFSNSRSEMNVSTLELGDSALYLCASSPGLGGETQYFGPGTRLLVL.

The V and J genes are TRBV4-1 and TRBJ2-7; 7 nucleotides match TRBD1. With V trimmed by 2 bases and J by 4 bases, 2 bases remained unmatched. Germline V gene sequence: CDR1 MGHRA, CDR2 YSYEKL. CDR3 size: 13 residues. The CDR3 spells CASSQKQGYEQYF. The CDR3 DNA follows: TGCGCCAGCAGCCAAAAACAGGGGTACGAGCAGTACTTC.